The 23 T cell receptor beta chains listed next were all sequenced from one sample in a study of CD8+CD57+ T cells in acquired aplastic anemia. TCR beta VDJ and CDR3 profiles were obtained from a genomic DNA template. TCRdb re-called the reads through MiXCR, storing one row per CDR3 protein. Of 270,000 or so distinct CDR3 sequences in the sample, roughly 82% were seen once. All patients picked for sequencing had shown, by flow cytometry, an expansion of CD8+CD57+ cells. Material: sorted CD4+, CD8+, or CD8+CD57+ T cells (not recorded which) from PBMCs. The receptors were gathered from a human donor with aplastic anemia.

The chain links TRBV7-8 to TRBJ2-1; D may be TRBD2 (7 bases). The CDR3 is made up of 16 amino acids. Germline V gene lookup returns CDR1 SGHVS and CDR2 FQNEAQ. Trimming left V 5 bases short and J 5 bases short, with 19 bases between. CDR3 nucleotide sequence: TGTGCCAGCAGCCTATCTTGGGGGGGCGACCACAATGAGCAGTTCTTC. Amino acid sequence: CASSLSWGGDHNEQFF.

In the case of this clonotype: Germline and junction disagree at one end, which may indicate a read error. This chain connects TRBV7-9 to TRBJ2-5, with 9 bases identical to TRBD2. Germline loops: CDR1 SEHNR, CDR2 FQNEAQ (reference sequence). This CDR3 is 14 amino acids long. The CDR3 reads CASSLGVSSGRLAF. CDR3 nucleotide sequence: TGTGCCAGCAGCTTAGGCGTTAGTAGCGGGAGATTGGCCTTC.

CDR3 sequence reads: CASSFQPGGTADAYEQYV. CDR3 DNA: TGTGCCAGCAGCTTTCAACCAGGCGGGACAGCCGATGCCTACGAGCAGTACGTC. This chain uses TRBV7-9 with TRBJ2-7, with D tentatively TRBD1 (7 bases). Trimming pared 3 bases from V and 2 bases from J, leaving 23 bases between. The CDR3 contains 18 residues. Germline CDR1 and CDR2: SEHNR and FQNEAQ (reference sequence).

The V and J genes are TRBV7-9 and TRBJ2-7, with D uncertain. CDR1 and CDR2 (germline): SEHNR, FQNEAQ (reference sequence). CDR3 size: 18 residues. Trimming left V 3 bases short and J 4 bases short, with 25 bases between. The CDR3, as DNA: TGTGCCAGCAGCTTTCGGGCCTACGAGCAGGCCTTCGGGTACGAGCAGTACGTC. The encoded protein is CASSFRAYEQAFGYEQYV.

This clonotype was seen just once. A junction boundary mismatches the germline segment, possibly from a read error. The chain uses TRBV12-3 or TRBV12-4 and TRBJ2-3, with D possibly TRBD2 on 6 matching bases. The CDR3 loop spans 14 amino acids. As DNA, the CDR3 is TGTGCCAGCAGTCTAGCGCAGAGTCTCAGCAATCAGTATTTT. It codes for CASSLAQSLSNQYF.

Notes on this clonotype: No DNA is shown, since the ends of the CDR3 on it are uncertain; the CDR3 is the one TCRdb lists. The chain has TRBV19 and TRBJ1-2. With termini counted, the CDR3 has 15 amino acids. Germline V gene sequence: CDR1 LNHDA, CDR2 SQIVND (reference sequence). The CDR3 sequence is CASSWGGGSNYGHSF.

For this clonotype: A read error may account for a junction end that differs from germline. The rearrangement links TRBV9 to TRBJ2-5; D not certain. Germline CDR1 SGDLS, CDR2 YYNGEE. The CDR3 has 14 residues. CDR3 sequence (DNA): TGTGCCACCAGCAGAGGCAGCAAGCAAGAGACCAATTACTTC. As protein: CATSRGSKQETNYF.

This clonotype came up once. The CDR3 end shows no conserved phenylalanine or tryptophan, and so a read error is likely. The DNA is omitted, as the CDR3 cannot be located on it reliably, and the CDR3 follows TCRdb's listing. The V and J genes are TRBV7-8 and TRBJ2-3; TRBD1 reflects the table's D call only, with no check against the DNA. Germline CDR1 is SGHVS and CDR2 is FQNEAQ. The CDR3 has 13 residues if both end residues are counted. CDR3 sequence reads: CASRFGPAGTALS.

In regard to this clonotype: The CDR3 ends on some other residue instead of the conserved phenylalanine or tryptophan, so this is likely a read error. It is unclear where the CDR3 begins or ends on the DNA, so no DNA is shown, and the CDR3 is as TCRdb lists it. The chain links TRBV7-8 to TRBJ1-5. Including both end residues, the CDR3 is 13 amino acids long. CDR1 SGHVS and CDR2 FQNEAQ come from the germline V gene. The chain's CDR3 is CASSLTVTQHTHA.

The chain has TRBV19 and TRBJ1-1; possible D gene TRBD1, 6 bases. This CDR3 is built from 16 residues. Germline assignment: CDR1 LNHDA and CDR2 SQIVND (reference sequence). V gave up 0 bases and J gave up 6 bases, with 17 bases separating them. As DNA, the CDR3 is TGTGCCAGTAGTATAGATCGAGGTAGGGGGAGTTCTGAAGCTTTCTTT. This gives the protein CASSIDRGRGSSEAFF.

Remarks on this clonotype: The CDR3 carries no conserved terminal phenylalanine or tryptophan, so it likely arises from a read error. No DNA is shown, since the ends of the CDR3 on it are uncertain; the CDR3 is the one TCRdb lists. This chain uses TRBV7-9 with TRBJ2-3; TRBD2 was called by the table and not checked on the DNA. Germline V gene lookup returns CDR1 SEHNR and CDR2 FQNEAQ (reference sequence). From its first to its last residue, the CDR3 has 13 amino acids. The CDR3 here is CASSFQGSGRHYE.

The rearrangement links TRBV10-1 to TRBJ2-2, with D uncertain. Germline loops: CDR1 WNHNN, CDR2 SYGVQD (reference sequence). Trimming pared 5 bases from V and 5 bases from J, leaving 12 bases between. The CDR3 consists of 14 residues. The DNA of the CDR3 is TGCGCCAGCAGTAGATCAGCAGAGACCGGGGAGCTGTTTTTT. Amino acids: CASSRSAETGELFF.

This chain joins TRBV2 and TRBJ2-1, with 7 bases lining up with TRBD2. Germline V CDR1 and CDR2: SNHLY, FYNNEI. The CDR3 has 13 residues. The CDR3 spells CASGLSPRDAQFF. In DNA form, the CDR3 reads TGTGCTAGCGGGTTATCCCCGAGAGATGCGCAGTTCTTC.

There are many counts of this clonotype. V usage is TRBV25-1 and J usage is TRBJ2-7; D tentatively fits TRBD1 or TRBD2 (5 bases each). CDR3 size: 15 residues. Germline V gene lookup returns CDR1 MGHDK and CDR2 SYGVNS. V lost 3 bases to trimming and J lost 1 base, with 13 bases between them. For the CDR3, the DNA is TGTGCCAGCAGTGATCGAGGGGCAAGATCCTACGAGCAGTACTTC. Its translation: CASSDRGARSYEQYF.

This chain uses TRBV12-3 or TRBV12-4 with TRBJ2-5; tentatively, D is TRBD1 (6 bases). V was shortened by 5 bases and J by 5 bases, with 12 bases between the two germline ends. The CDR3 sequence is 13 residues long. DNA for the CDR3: TGTGCCAGCAGTCCCGGGACACCCGAGACCCAGTACTTC. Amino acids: CASSPGTPETQYF.

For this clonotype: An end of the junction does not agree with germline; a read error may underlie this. The CDR3 is CASSSYRDNLGEHF. CDR3 in DNA: TGTGCCAGCAGCAGTTACCGGGACAACCTAGGTGAGCACTTC. The rearrangement links TRBV7-2 to TRBJ1-2; tentatively, D is TRBD1 (6 bases). Germline V gene data show CDR1 as SGHTA and CDR2 as FQGNSA. The CDR3 sequence is 14 residues long.

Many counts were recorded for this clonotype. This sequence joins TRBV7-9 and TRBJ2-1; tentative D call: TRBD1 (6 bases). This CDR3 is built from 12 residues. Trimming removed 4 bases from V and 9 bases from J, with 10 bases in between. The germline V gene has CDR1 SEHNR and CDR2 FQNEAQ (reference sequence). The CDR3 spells CASSSQGSEQFF. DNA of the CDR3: TGTGCCAGCAGCTCACAGGGTAGTGAGCAGTTCTTC.

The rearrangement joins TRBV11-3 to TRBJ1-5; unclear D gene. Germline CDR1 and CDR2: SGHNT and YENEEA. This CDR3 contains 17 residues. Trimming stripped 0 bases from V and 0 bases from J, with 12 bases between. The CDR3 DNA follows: TGTGCCAGCAGCTTAGAGGTAGCCCCTAATAGCAATCAGCCCCAGCATTTT. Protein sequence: CASSLEVAPNSNQPQHF.

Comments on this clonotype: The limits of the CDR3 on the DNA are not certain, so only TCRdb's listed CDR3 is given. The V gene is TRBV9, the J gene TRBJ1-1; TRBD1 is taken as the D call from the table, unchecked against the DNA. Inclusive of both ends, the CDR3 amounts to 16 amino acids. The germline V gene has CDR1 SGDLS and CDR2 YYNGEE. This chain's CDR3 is CASGRGGEKLFFEAFF.

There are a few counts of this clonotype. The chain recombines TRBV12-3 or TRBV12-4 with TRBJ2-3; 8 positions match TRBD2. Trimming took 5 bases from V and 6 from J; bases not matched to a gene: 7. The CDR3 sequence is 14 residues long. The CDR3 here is CASSAAGGPDTQYF. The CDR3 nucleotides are TGTGCCAGCAGTGCCGCGGGAGGTCCCGATACGCAGTATTTT.

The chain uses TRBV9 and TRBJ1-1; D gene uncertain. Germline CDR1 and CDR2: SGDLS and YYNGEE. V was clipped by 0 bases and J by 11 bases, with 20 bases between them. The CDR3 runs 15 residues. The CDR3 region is CASSVGSDRQNFAFF. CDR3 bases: TGTGCCAGCAGCGTAGGGTCAGATAGGCAGAATTTTGCTTTCTTT.

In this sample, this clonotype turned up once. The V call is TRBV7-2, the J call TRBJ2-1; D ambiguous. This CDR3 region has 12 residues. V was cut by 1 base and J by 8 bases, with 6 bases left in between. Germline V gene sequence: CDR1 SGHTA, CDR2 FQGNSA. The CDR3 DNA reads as TGTGCCAGCAGCTTAGTAGGAGATGAGCAGTTCTTC. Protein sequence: CASSLVGDEQFF.

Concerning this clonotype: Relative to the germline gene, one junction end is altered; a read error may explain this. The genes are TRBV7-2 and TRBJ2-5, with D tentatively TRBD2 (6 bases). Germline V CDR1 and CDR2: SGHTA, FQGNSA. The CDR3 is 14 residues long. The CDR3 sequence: CASSLEGGLETQYF. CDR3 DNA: TGTGCCAGCAGCTTAGAGGGAGGTCTCGAGACGCAGTACTTC.